The clone carrying this TCR beta chain has more than one count but fewer than ten. Its matching antigen is unknown. Deletions cut 3 bases from V and 5 bases from J, with 17 bases between. The germline V gene has CDR1 SGHNT and CDR2 YYREEE (reference sequence). This CDR3 region has 16 residues. These data belong to a study of cytomegalovirus exposure and HLA in healthy donors. Study-wide results and limits: Cytomegalovirus-associated TCR beta chains were listed, numbering some 150. Presence/absence analysis assumed near-uniform sequencing depth across donors. By HLA locus, TCR association rates varied in a later analysis, with DRB1 showing the most and HLA-C the fewest.

With 60 Vbeta and 13 Jbeta primers, the PCR was carried out. This table comes from immunoSEQ multiplex PCR, and its TCRdb copy is limited to in-frame clones, with some not included. This table holds around 90,000 clones, approximately 69% found once. Sequencing was carried out using PBMCs. The rearrangement uses TRBV5-4 and TRBJ2-2, with a tentative D call TRBD2 (5 bases). The clonotype comes from a woman aged 45-59 years in good health and CMV-seropositive. CDR3 DNA sequence: TGTGCCAGCAGCTCCCCGGGGTTAGCGAGGACCGGGGAGCTGTTTTTT. This gives the protein CASSSPGLARTGELFF.